One and the same sample provided the 21 T cell receptor beta chains below, sequenced in a study of cytomegalovirus exposure and HLA in healthy donors. PCR used 60 Vbeta primers and 13 Jbeta primers. Clones were sequenced by immunoSEQ multiplex PCR, and TCRdb holds only the in-frame ones, with some missing. The sample contains roughly 150,000 clones, about three quarters of which appear only once. The sample was PBMCs. Receptors were obtained from a young man in good health and CMV-seropositive.

The chain couples TRBV6-5 to TRBJ1-5, with TRBD1 matching 10 bases. This CDR3 contains 15 residues. V lost 5 bases and J lost 6; bases outside the gene matches: 7. Germline V gene lookup returns CDR1 MNHEY and CDR2 SVGAGI. The DNA of the CDR3 is TGTGCCAGCAGTGGACGACAGGGGGCCGCTCAGCCCCAGCATTTT. Translation: CASSGRQGAAQPQHF.

The CDR3 here is CASKGQENSPLHF. In DNA form, the CDR3 reads TGTGCCAGCAAGGGACAGGAGAATTCACCCCTCCACTTT. The rearrangement joins TRBV2 to TRBJ1-6; 8 positions match TRBD1. This CDR3 has 13 amino acids. Germline V CDR1 and CDR2: SNHLY, FYNNEI. Unmatched junction bases numbered 3, after V lost 7 bases and J lost 7 bases.

V is TRBV28 and J is TRBJ1-4; 8 positions agree with TRBD1. The germline CDR1 and CDR2 sequences are MDHEN and SYDVKM. Germline trimming cut 3 bases from V and 12 bases from J; bases unmatched to any gene: 9. This CDR3 region has 14 residues. The CDR3 loop is CASSLGTLQGELFF. CDR3 sequence (DNA): TGTGCCAGCAGTTTGGGGACTCTACAGGGGGAACTGTTTTTT.

This clone occurred once. The CDR3 is CASGTGVSTDTQYF. Here the CDR3 DNA reads TGTGCTAGTGGGACAGGAGTAAGCACAGATACGCAGTATTTT. The chain couples TRBV12-5 to TRBJ2-3; D perhaps matches TRBD1 (6 bases). Germline V gives CDR1 LGHNT, CDR2 FRNRAP. Trimming stripped 6 bases from V and 0 bases from J, with 10 bases between. The CDR3 consists of 14 residues.

The gene calls are TRBV28 and TRBJ1-4, with TRBD1 as a possible D gene (6 bases). The germline V gene encodes CDR1 MDHEN and CDR2 SYDVKM. Trimming left V 6 bases short and J 8 bases short, with 16 bases between. The CDR3 spans 14 residues. In DNA form, the CDR3 reads TGTGCCAGCAGCCCCACAGGGAATGGCGAAAAACTGTTTTTT. Residues: CASSPTGNGEKLFF. The variable domain in full, with the rest retrieved from reference TRBV28 and TRBJ1-4, is DVKVTQSSRYLVKRTGEKVFLECVQDMDHENMFWYRQDPGLGLRLIYFSYDVKMKEKGDIPEGYSVSREKKERFSLILESASTNQTSMYLCASSPTGNGEKLFFGSGTQLSVL.

The genes are TRBV7-9 and TRBJ1-1; 7 nucleotides agree with TRBD1. The CDR3 runs to 15 residues. V shed 4 bases and J 0 bases; nucleotides not matched to a gene: 5. Germline V gene lookup returns CDR1 SEHNR and CDR2 FQNEAQ (reference sequence). The CDR3 here is CASSSGQHMNTEAFF. The CDR3 nucleotides are TGTGCCAGCAGCTCGGGACAGCACATGAACACTGAAGCTTTCTTT.

The chain couples TRBV6-5 to TRBJ1-2, with D maybe TRBD1 (5 bases). Trimming cost V 4 bases and J 4 bases, with 19 bases left between them. Germline CDR1 reads MNHEY; CDR2 reads SVGAGI. This CDR3 spans 16 amino acids. CDR3 sequence reads: CASSSPDSPMGYGYTF. For the CDR3, the DNA is TGTGCCAGCAGTTCCCCTGACAGCCCCATGGGCTATGGCTACACCTTC.

The J gene is TRBJ2-1, the V gene TRBV9; TRBD2 matches 10 bases. Looked up from germline, CDR1 is SGDLS and CDR2 is YYNGEE. This CDR3 has 16 residues. The V and J ends lost 3 bases and 8 bases, in that order; junction bases with no gene match: 11. The CDR3 DNA is TGTGCCAGCAGCGATCGGAACAGCGGGGGGGTAGATGAGCAGTTCTTC. Translated: CASSDRNSGGVDEQFF.

Only a few counts were recorded for this clone. This sequence joins TRBV6-6 and TRBJ1-1, with 7 bases lining up with TRBD1. CDR1 is MNHNY, CDR2 SVGAGI, per germline (reference sequence). The CDR3 has 15 residues. V was pared by 2 bases and J by 3 bases, with 6 bases of the junction left unmatched. For the CDR3, the DNA is TGTGCCAGCAGTTACGGCGGCAGGGGGGACACTGAAGCTTTCTTT. Amino acid sequence: CASSYGGRGDTEAFF.

The V gene is TRBV20-1, the J gene TRBJ1-2; D unclear. Trimming stripped 5 bases from V and 4 bases from J, with 8 bases between. Germline CDR1 reads DFQATT; CDR2 reads SNEGSKA (reference sequence). This CDR3 comprises 11 residues. The CDR3 region has the DNA TGCAGTGCTCCGTCCCCCTATGGCTACACCTTC. It translates to CSAPSPYGYTF.

This clone was observed once. The gene calls are TRBV7-6 and TRBJ2-2, with D perhaps matching TRBD1 (5 bases). The germline V and J ends were trimmed by 1 base and 5 bases, with 17 bases remaining between them. The CDR3 extends over 17 amino acids. Germline lookup yields CDR1 SGHVS and CDR2 FNYEAQ. CDR3 in amino acids: CASSLVSGALMTGELFF. The CDR3 bases are TGTGCCAGCAGCTTAGTATCTGGGGCGTTGATGACCGGGGAGCTGTTTTTT. The full variable domain, rest sourced from reference TRBV7-6 and TRBJ2-2, is GAGVSQSPRYKVTKRGQDVALRCDPISGHVSLYWYRQALGQGPEFLTYFNYEAQQDKSGLPNDRFSAERPEGSISTLTIQRTEQRDSAMYRCASSLVSGALMTGELFFGEGSRLTVL.

The chain uses TRBV13 and TRBJ1-1; 7 bases line up with TRBD1. Trimming at V came to 5 bases and at J to 4 bases, leaving 7 bases not matched to a gene. The CDR3 loop spans 14 amino acids. Germline CDR1 PRHDT, CDR2 FYEKMQ (reference sequence). The CDR3 bases are TGTGCCAGCAGCCCGACAGGGAAGGTCACTGAAGCTTTCTTT. This codes for CASSPTGKVTEAFF. Filled out from reference TRBV13 and TRBJ1-1, the complete variable domain reads AAGVIQSPRHLIKEKRETATLKCYPIPRHDTVYWYQQGPGQDPQFLISFYEKMQSDKGSIPDRFSAQQFSDYHSELNMSSLELGDSALYFCASSPTGKVTEAFFGQGTRLTVV.

This clone turned up a few times. The CDR3 reads CASSLSGASTDTQYF. Written as DNA, the CDR3 is TGTGCCAGCAGCTTGTCCGGAGCTAGCACAGATACGCAGTATTTT. The V gene is TRBV5-5, the J gene TRBJ2-3, with no clear D. This CDR3 region has 15 residues. The V gene's germline CDR1 is SGHKS and CDR2 YYEKEE (reference sequence). V was clipped by 1 base and J by 0 bases, with 9 bases between them. Full variable domain (missing parts from reference TRBV5-5 and TRBJ2-3): DAGVTQSPTHLIKTRGQQVTLRCSPISGHKSVSWYQQVLGQGPQFIFQYYEKEERGRGNFPDRFSARQFPNYSSELNVNALLLGDSALYLCASSLSGASTDTQYFGPGTRLTVL.

This chain uses TRBV9 with TRBJ1-4, with 9 bases that match TRBD1. The CDR3 spans 15 residues. V was clipped by 3 bases and J by 8 bases; unmatched bases: 8. Germline V lookup: CDR1 SGDLS, CDR2 YYNGEE. The CDR3 protein is CASSARGTGNEKLFF. The CDR3 nucleotides are TGTGCCAGCAGCGCCCGCGGGACAGGGAACGAAAAACTGTTTTTT.

The rearrangement uses TRBV2 and TRBJ2-1, with TRBD2 identical over 8 bases. J gave up 1 base and V 3 bases, and 2 bases lay outside the gene matches. Germline V lookup: CDR1 SNHLY, CDR2 FYNNEI. The CDR3 runs to 15 residues. The DNA for the CDR3 is TGTGCCAGCAGTGAGGGCGGGGGGTCCTACAATGAGCAGTTCTTC. Translated: CASSEGGGSYNEQFF.

The chain recombines TRBV28 with TRBJ1-2; TRBD1 is a possible D gene (5 bases). This CDR3 contains 14 residues. V lost 4 bases and J lost 8, with 17 bases in between. Germline V gene data show CDR1 as MDHEN and CDR2 as SYDVKM. CDR3 sequence: CASSWTITFGGYTF. The DNA of the CDR3 is TGTGCCAGCAGTTGGACAATCACATTTGGGGGCTACACCTTC.

V and J are TRBV5-4 and TRBJ2-5; 10 bases are a match to TRBD1. This CDR3 spans 16 amino acids. Trimming took 4 bases from V and 4 from J; bases not matched to a gene: 10. Germline assignment: CDR1 SGHNT and CDR2 YYREEE (reference sequence). DNA of the CDR3: TGTGCCAGCAGCCCTAGACGACAGGGGGCCGGAGAGACCCAGTACTTC. Translating it yields CASSPRRQGAGETQYF.

This chain connects TRBV11-2 to TRBJ1-1; D might be TRBD1 (6 bases). This CDR3 has 16 residues. Germline CDR1 and CDR2: SGHAT and FQNNGV. The V end lost 1 base, the J end lost 1 base, and 13 bases lay between the germline ends. The CDR3 sequence is CASSLVLQGENTEAFF. Written as DNA, the CDR3 is TGTGCCAGCAGCTTAGTGTTACAGGGTGAGAACACTGAAGCTTTCTTT.

This clone was seen a handful of times. The J gene is TRBJ1-6, the V gene TRBV27, with 9 nucleotides matching TRBD1. J was trimmed by 7 bases and V by 2 bases; bases with no gene match: 6. The CDR3 consists of 16 residues. Germline loops: CDR1 MNHEY, CDR2 SMNVEV (reference sequence). CDR3 protein: CASSLEQGARNSPLHF. CDR3 DNA: TGTGCCAGCAGTTTAGAACAGGGGGCGCGGAATTCACCCCTCCACTTT.

The chain combines TRBV6-1 with TRBJ2-1; TRBD2 agrees at 9 bases. V lost 8 bases to trimming and J lost 5 bases; unmatched junction nucleotides: 7. The CDR3 consists of 14 residues. Germline values: CDR1 MNHNS, CDR2 SASEGT. CDR3 DNA: TGTGCCAGCGCCACTAGCGGGTTTGACAATGAGCAGTTCTTC. Translated: CASATSGFDNEQFF.

This clone has just a few counts. The CDR3 loop is CASSYGQDQPQHF. DNA of the CDR3: TGTGCCAGCAGTTACGGGCAAGACCAGCCCCAGCATTTT. The V and J genes are TRBV6-6 and TRBJ1-5; no definite D call. The germline V gene has CDR1 MNHNY and CDR2 SVGAGI (reference sequence). This CDR3 comprises 13 residues. Trimming took off 2 bases at V and 7 bases at J, with 9 bases between the two ends.